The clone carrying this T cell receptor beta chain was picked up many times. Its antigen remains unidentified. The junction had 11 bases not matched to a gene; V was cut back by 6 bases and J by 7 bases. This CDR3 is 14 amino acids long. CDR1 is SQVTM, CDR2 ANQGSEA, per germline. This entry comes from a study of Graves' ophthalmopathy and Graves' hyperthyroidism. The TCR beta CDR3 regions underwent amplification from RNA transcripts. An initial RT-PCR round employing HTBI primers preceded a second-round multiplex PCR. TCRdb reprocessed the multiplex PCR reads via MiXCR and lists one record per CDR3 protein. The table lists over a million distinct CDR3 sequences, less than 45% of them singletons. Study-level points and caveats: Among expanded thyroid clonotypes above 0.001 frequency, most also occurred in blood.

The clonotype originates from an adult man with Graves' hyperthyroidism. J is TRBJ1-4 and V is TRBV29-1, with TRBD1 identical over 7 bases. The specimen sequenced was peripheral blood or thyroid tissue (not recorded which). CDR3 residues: CSVTTAGGIEKLFF. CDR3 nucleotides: TGCAGCGTCACCACCGCAGGGGGTATTGAAAAACTGTTTTTT.